The 6 T cell receptor beta chains below all came from one sample that was sequenced in a study of T cells in Graves' hyperthyroidism and ophthalmopathy (dated by TCRdb to 2018 to 2020). Libraries were constructed by multiplex PCR. The listed sequencing device is Illumina HiSeq 2000. The TCR beta CDR3 regions were amplified from the RNA transcripts. For the first round of RT-PCR on the TCR CDR3, the HTBI primer set was used together with the Qiagen OneStep RT-PCR kit. Through fastp at Q25 and MiXCR, TCRdb rebuilt clones from the public reads, retaining in-frame beta chains. Identical CDR3 protein sequences are pooled into one entry, listed with their most common genes and DNA. The sample includes a few hundred thousand distinct CDR3 sequences, with around 16% observed a single time. Jointly, the top ten make up 25% to 30% of the sample. The sample consisted of blood. These receptors all come from a woman younger than 35 with Graves' hyperthyroidism that later progressed to Graves' ophthalmopathy.

This clonotype was counted at least ten times. The chain recombines TRBV7-2 with TRBJ1-3; D not resolved. Per germline, CDR1 SGHTA and CDR2 FQGNSA. The CDR3 has 15 residues. Trimming cost V 5 bases and J 0 bases, with 11 bases left between them. This CDR3 is CASSTDLSSGNTIYF. CDR3 in DNA: TGTGCCAGCAGCACCGATCTGAGCTCTGGAAACACCATATATTTT.

This clonotype was observed many times. The chain combines TRBV20-1 with TRBJ2-5; 11 bases are a match to TRBD2. The CDR3 spans 15 residues. CDR1 and CDR2 from the germline V gene are DFQATT and SNEGSKA (reference sequence). Germline trimming cut 2 bases from V and 5 bases from J; bases unmatched to any gene: 7. DNA of the CDR3: TGCAGTGCTAGACTAGCGGGAGGCGTCGGGGAGACCCAGTACTTC. This gives the protein CSARLAGGVGETQYF.

The chain is built from TRBV5-5 and TRBJ2-1; tentatively, D is TRBD2 (6 bases). The CDR3 length is 16 residues. Germline V CDR1 and CDR2: SGHKS, YYEKEE (reference sequence). Trimming pared 5 bases from V and 6 bases from J, leaving 21 bases between. CDR3 protein: CASRGFLARISNEQFF. The CDR3 DNA sequence: TGTGCCAGCAGGGGATTTCTAGCGAGGATCAGCAATGAGCAGTTCTTC.

At least ten counts were recorded for this clonotype. This chain links TRBV20-1 with TRBJ2-3; D is unresolved. CDR1 and CDR2 (germline): DFQATT, SNEGSKA (reference sequence). V was trimmed by 3 bases and J by 4 bases, leaving 5 bases between them. The CDR3 runs to 11 residues. The chain's CDR3 is CSARPADTQYF. CDR3 sequence (DNA): TGCAGTGCTAGGCCTGCAGATACGCAGTATTTT.

This clonotype was recorded a few times. The chain employs TRBV4-1 and TRBJ1-5, with D perhaps matching TRBD1 (6 bases). From germline, CDR1 is MGHRA and CDR2 YSYEKL. There are 15 residues in the CDR3. The V gene lost 0 bases and the J gene lost 4 bases, with 10 bases spanning the gap. Here the CDR3 reads CASSQDGGLNQPQHF. CDR3 DNA sequence: TGCGCCAGCAGCCAAGATGGGGGGCTAAATCAGCCCCAGCATTTT.

Worth noting for this clonotype: A read error may be the cause here, since a much bigger clone is one base away. V usage is TRBV10-3 and J usage is TRBJ2-3, with D unclear. CDR3 length: 16 amino acids. The V and J ends lost 0 bases and 4 bases respectively, with 14 bases between them. Germline assignment: CDR1 ENHRY and CDR2 SYGVKD. The CDR3 spells CAISESSRKTADTQYF. CDR3 sequence (DNA): TGTGCCATCAGTGAGTCGAGCAGGAAGACGGCAGATACGCAGTATTTT.